These 22 T cell receptor beta chains were all obtained from the same sample, sequenced in a study of blood T cell repertoires in COVID-19. Sequencing was performed with immunoSEQ multiplex PCR; in TCRdb, only in-frame clones are kept and a portion is missing. In the table there are 60,000 to 75,000 clones, over 75% of which are singletons. The sequenced sample was peripheral blood. The receptors originated from a human donor in a cohort sampled during active COVID-19.

The chain links TRBV9 to TRBJ1-4, with 10 bases fitting TRBD1. The J segment lost 7 bases and the V segment lost 3 bases, leaving 6 bases of the junction unmatched. The CDR3 extends over 15 amino acids. Germline V gives CDR1 SGDLS, CDR2 YYNGEE. CDR3 bases: TGTGCCAGCAGCGCGACAGGGGGCTATGTTGAAAAACTGTTTTTT. Its translation is CASSATGGYVEKLFF.

CDR3 DNA: TGTGCCAGCAGCCCTCACCTAAGACAGGGGTATTTAGTCTATGGCTACACCTTC. This gives the protein CASSPHLRQGYLVYGYTF. This chain connects TRBV3-1 (or the pseudogene TRBV3-2) to TRBJ1-2, with 8 bases fitting TRBD1. This CDR3 has 18 residues. From germline, CDR1 is LGHDT and CDR2 YNNKEL (reference sequence). V lost 4 bases and J lost 4; bases outside the gene matches: 17.

This rearrangement joins TRBV27 to TRBJ2-5; 7 bases fit TRBD2. The junction had 4 bases not matched to a gene; V was cut back by 7 bases and J by 5 bases. Germline V lookup: CDR1 MNHEY, CDR2 SMNVEV (reference sequence). The CDR3 spans 12 residues. The chain's CDR3 is CASKRGSETQYF. For the CDR3, the DNA is TGTGCCAGCAAGCGGGGTTCGGAGACCCAGTACTTC.

CDR3 region: CSVEPSAQETQYF. The CDR3 nucleotides read TGCAGCGTTGAGCCTAGCGCCCAAGAGACCCAGTACTTC. The chain combines TRBV29-1 with TRBJ2-5, with a tentative D call TRBD2 (6 bases). Germline loops: CDR1 SQVTM, CDR2 ANQGSEA. There are 13 residues in the CDR3. Deletions cut 3 bases from V and 1 base from J, with 9 bases between.

The V gene is TRBV10-3, the J gene TRBJ2-3; 9 nucleotides agree with TRBD1. The V gene's germline CDR1 is ENHRY and CDR2 SYGVKD. The CDR3 extends over 15 amino acids. Trimming cost V 6 bases and J 0 bases; bases outside gene matches: 4. The CDR3 reads CAIRLQGASTDTQYF. The CDR3 DNA reads TGTGCCATCAGACTACAGGGGGCGAGCACAGATACGCAGTATTTT.

With regard to this clone: Relative to the germline gene, one junction end is altered; a read error may explain this. This chain connects TRBV2 to TRBJ2-3; the D is unclear. Germline V lookup: CDR1 SNHLY, CDR2 FYNNEI. The CDR3 is made up of 14 amino acids. CDR3 DNA: TGTGCCAGCAGTGAATACGGATACACAGATGCGCAGTATTTT. Translation gives CASSEYGYTDAQYF.

This clone has only one observation. The gene calls are TRBV10-3 and TRBJ2-1; possible D gene TRBD2, 6 bases. Germline CDR1 is ENHRY and CDR2 is SYGVKD. This CDR3 has 15 residues. V was pared by 3 bases and J by 6 bases, with 15 bases between. CDR3 bases: TGTGCCATCAGTGATATGGGAGGAAAGGGCAATGAGCAGTTCTTC. This translates into CAISDMGGKGNEQFF.

V and J are TRBV7-2 and TRBJ2-5; 11 nucleotides agree with TRBD1. Germline values: CDR1 SGHTA, CDR2 FQGNSA. V was pared by 5 bases and J by 7 bases, with 9 bases of the junction left unmatched. The CDR3 is made up of 15 amino acids. CDR3 in DNA: TGTGCCAGCAGCCTGACCGGGACAGGGGGTGGGACCCAGTACTTC. Translation: CASSLTGTGGGTQYF.

This sequence joins TRBV5-6 and TRBJ2-3; 7 bases are shared with TRBD1. This CDR3 contains 13 residues. Germline CDR1 is SGHDT and CDR2 is YYEEEE. Trimming cost V 3 bases and J 10 bases; bases outside gene matches: 8. Here the CDR3 reads CASSWGTGTAQYF. The CDR3 DNA is TGTGCCAGCAGCTGGGGGACCGGGACAGCGCAGTATTTT.

The gene calls are TRBV19 and TRBJ2-2, with D possibly matching TRBD1 (5 bases). CDR1 and CDR2 from the germline V gene are LNHDA and SQIVND (reference sequence). This CDR3 has 15 amino acids. Trimming pared 5 bases from V and 0 bases from J, leaving 10 bases between. CDR3 nucleotide sequence: TGTGCCAGTAGTTCAGGGTACGCGAACACCGGGGAGCTGTTTTTT. Translation gives CASSSGYANTGELFF.

This chain links TRBV18 with TRBJ2-1; 10 bases agree with TRBD1. This CDR3 contains 14 residues. Germline CDR1 and CDR2: KGHSH and LQKENI. V lost 3 bases, J lost 9 bases, and 5 bases stayed unmatched. The CDR3 sequence is CASSPRQGASEQFF. CDR3 nucleotides: TGTGCCAGCTCACCCCGACAGGGGGCTAGTGAGCAGTTCTTC.

There are many counts of this clone. CDR3 in amino acids: CASSPRGTSPQYF. The CDR3 DNA is TGTGCCAGCAGCCCGCGGGGCACGTCCCCGCAGTACTTC. This chain links TRBV7-9 with TRBJ2-7; D might be TRBD2 (6 bases). This CDR3 contains 13 residues. V was trimmed by 5 bases and J by 9 bases, leaving 17 bases between them. The germline V gene has CDR1 SEHNR and CDR2 FQNEAQ (reference sequence).

This chain joins TRBV5-1 and TRBJ1-4; D is undetermined. This CDR3 contains 13 residues. CDR1 and CDR2 (germline): SGHRS, YFSETQ. Trimming took off 0 bases at V and 10 bases at J, with 10 bases between the two ends. DNA of the CDR3: TGCGCCAGCAGCTTGGATGTGGCCCGAAAACTGTTTTTT. Translated: CASSLDVARKLFF.

This chain joins TRBV7-2 and TRBJ2-7; TRBD1 might be the D (6 bases). The CDR3 is made up of 12 amino acids. The germline CDR1 and CDR2 sequences are SGHTA and FQGNSA. Trimming removed 1 base from V and 5 bases from J, with 6 bases in between. The CDR3 protein is CASSLDRDEQYF. CDR3 in DNA: TGTGCCAGCAGCTTAGACAGGGACGAGCAGTACTTC.

The chain employs TRBV11-3 and TRBJ2-3; 8 bases map to TRBD2. V lost 0 bases to trimming and J lost 5 bases; unmatched junction nucleotides: 4. This CDR3 contains 15 residues. Germline loops: CDR1 SGHNT, CDR2 YENEEA. CDR3 amino acids: CASSLDGGALDTQYF. The CDR3 nucleotides read TGTGCCAGCAGCTTAGACGGGGGGGCTTTAGATACGCAGTATTTT.

This chain joins TRBV19 and TRBJ1-1; a possible D gene is TRBD1 (6 bases). This CDR3 has 14 amino acids. Looked up from germline, CDR1 is LNHDA and CDR2 is SQIVND (reference sequence). The V end was cut by 7 bases, the J end by 1 base, with 13 bases between. CDR3 sequence (DNA): TGTGCCAGTATCCTTAGAGGGGGGAACACTGAAGCTTTCTTT. Translating gives CASILRGGNTEAFF.

This clone was detected a few times. The chain is built from TRBV19 and TRBJ1-5; 7 nucleotides agree with TRBD1. The V segment lost 7 bases and the J segment 1 base; nucleotides outside the gene matches: 7. In germline, CDR1 is LNHDA, CDR2 SQIVND (reference sequence). This CDR3 has 15 residues. In nucleotides, the CDR3 is TGTGCCAGTATTTCTGCACAGGGGAGCAATCAGCCCCAGCATTTT. Protein: CASISAQGSNQPQHF.

This clone was counted a few times. This chain uses TRBV21-1 with TRBJ1-4. TRBV21-1 is tagged as a pseudogene. This CDR3 has 13 amino acids. CDR3 amino acids: CASLQRVNEKLFF. In nucleotides, the CDR3 is TGTGCCAGCTTACAGAGGGTAAATGAAAAACTGTTTTTT.

About this clone: Relative to the germline gene, one junction end is altered; a read error may explain this. V is TRBV7-8 and J is TRBJ2-1; 12 positions agree with TRBD2. Germline V gives CDR1 SGHVS, CDR2 FQNEAQ. The CDR3 extends over 17 amino acids. CDR3 loop: CASSLASGGASYNEQFF. CDR3 nucleotide sequence: TGTGCCAGCAGCCTAGCTAGCGGGGGGGCGAGTTACAATGAGCAGTTCTTC.

In DNA, the CDR3 is TGTGCCAGCAGTTCGAACAGGGGCGGGAACAATCAGCCCCAGCATTTT. Its translation: CASSSNRGGNNQPQHF. V usage is TRBV27 and J usage is TRBJ1-5; 7 bases match TRBD1. This CDR3 is built from 16 residues. CDR1 is MNHEY, CDR2 SMNVEV, per germline (reference sequence). V shed 4 bases and J 3 bases; nucleotides not matched to a gene: 9.

This clone was found a few times. J is TRBJ2-3 and V is TRBV24-1, with D tentatively TRBD1 (6 bases). V was pared by 2 bases and J by 3 bases, with 8 bases between. The CDR3 is 14 amino acids. CDR1 is KGHDR and CDR2 is SFDVKD in the germline V gene. CDR3 in DNA: TGTGCCACCAGTGATTGGCAGGGGACAGATACGCAGTATTTT. Translated: CATSDWQGTDTQYF.

The rearrangement uses TRBV14 and TRBJ1-2; 7 bases line up with TRBD1. Germline loops: CDR1 SGHDN, CDR2 FVKESK. The CDR3 length is 13 residues. Germline trimming cut 4 bases from V and 3 bases from J; bases unmatched to any gene: 2. The CDR3 sequence is CASSRDRDYGYTF. The DNA of the CDR3 is TGTGCCAGCAGCCGGGACAGAGACTATGGCTACACCTTC.